This T cell receptor (beta chain) was documented in a study of T cell clones after liver transplantation. The overall study: Post-transplant blood was tracked for graft-donor-reactive T cell clones identified in a pre-transplant mixed lymphocyte reaction. Three of the eight recipients were HCV-positive; the rest had non-autoimmune, non-viral transplant indications. Whole-study results and caveats: In most of the 8 subjects, circulating graft-donor-reactive CD4 TCRbeta sequences fell significantly after transplant. The donor-reactive repertoire was only partly measurable in two subjects, lacking donor cells.

Method: immunoSEQ multiplex PCR; TCRdb's copy keeps in-frame clones and lacks some. This table holds approximately 100,000 clones, 75% to 90% found once. This clone was recorded only once. Antigen specificity is unknown. The length of the CDR3 is 14 residues. In germline, CDR1 is MNHNY, CDR2 SVGAGI (reference sequence). The V end was cut by 4 bases, the J end by 2 bases, with 11 bases between. This sequence originates from a human donor who received a liver transplant. The chain uses TRBV6-6 and TRBJ1-1; no firm D call. This material consisted of CD4+ T cells from blood, taken before liver transplant. The DNA for the CDR3 is TGTGCCAGCAGTTCTAACCAGTACAACACTGAAGCTTTCTTT. It encodes CASSSNQYNTEAFF.